The T cell receptor beta chain described here comes from a study of T cells expressing NK-cell markers. TCRdb processed the 5' RACE reads again and assigns one entry to each CDR3 protein, with no DNA. This sample's table reports around 470,000 distinct CDR3 sequences. Germline CDR1 ENHRY, CDR2 SYGVKD. CDR3 size: 16 residues. This chain joins TRBV10-3 and TRBJ2-5; TCRdb's D call of TRBD2 is untestable without DNA. The clonotype comes from a woman aged 45-65 years in good health. The sample comprised blood T cells: a sorted CD56 or NKG2C T cell subset, CD4+ or CD8+ T cells, or bulk PBMC T cells (not recorded which). This chain's CDR3 is CAISDPGSSGPDVQYF.